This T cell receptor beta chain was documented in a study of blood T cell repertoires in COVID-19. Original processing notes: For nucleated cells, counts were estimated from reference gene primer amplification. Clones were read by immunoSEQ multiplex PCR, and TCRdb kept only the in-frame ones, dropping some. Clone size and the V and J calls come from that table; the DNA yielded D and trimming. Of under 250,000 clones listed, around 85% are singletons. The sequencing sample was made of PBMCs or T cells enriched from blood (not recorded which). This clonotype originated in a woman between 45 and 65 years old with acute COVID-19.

CDR3 DNA: TGTGCCAGCTCACCTCCCGGGACAGGGGTTATCTACACCTTC. This translates into CASSPPGTGVIYTF. The chain carries TRBV18 and TRBJ1-2, with 10 nucleotides matching TRBD1. The germline gives CDR1 KGHSH, CDR2 LQKENI. Trimming took 3 bases from V and 10 from J; bases not matched to a gene: 8. The CDR3 spans 14 residues.